This TCR beta chain comes out of a study of T cells in women clearing cervical HPV infection. Study-wide results and caveats: Repertoire richness, not evenness, was significantly elevated in CIN3+ cases versus controls.

Each participant carried one incident cervical HPV16 infection only. To note about this clone: Its antigen is unidentified. The CDR3 end is not reached by the read, which stops 3 residues before it; the germline J gene fills it in.

Sequencing was performed with immunoSEQ multiplex PCR; in TCRdb, only in-frame clones are kept and a portion is missing. This specimen shows tens of thousands of clones; the ten leading clones hold 4.8%. From germline, CDR1 is SQVTM and CDR2 ANQGSEA. The length of the CDR3 is 15 residues. V gave up 3 bases and J gave up 6 bases; unmatched junction bases: 6. The sample consisted of blood buffy coat. This receptor was obtained from a woman between 18 and 75 years old with a cervical HPV16 infection that either progressed to CIN3+ or cleared (not recorded which). The rearrangement links TRBV29-1 to TRBJ2-1; 12 nucleotides align to TRBD2. CDR3 DNA (partial): TGCAGCGTTGATAGACTAGCGGGGGCCCTCAATGAG. Translated, it gives CSVDRLAGALNE. The CDR3 in its entirety is CSVDRLAGALNEQFF.